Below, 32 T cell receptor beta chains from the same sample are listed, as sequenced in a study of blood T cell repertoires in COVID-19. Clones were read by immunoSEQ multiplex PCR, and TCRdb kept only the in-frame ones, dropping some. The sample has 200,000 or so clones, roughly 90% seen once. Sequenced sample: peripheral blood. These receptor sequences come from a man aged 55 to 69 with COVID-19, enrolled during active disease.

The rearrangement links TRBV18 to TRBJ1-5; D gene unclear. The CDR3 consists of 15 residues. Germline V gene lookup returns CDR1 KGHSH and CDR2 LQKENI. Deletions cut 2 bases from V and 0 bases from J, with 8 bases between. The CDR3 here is CASSPNKYSNQPQHF. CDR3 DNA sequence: TGTGCCAGCTCACCAAACAAGTATAGCAATCAGCCCCAGCATTTT.

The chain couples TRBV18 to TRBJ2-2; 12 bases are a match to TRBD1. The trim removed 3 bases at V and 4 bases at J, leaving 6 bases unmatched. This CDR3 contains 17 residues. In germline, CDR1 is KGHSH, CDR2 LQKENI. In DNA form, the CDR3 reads TGTGCCAGCTCACCCTTCGGGACAGGGGGCGGCACCGGGGAGCTGTTTTTT. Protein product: CASSPFGTGGGTGELFF. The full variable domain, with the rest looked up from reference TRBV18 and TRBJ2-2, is NAGVMQNPRHLVRRRGQEARLRCSPMKGHSHVYWYRQLPEEGLKFMVYLQKENIIDESGMPKERFSAEFPKEGPSILRIQQVVRGDSAAYFCASSPFGTGGGTGELFFGEGSRLTVL.

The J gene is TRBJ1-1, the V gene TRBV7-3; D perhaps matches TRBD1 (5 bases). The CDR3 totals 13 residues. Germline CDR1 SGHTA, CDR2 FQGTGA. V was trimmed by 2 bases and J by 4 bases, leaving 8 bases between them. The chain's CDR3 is CASSLEGATEAFF. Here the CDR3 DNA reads TGTGCCAGCAGCTTAGAAGGGGCCACTGAAGCTTTCTTT. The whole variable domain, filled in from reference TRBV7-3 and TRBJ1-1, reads GAGVSQTPSNKVTEKGKYVELRCDPISGHTALYWYRQSLGQGPEFLIYFQGTGAADDSGLPNDRFFAVRPEGSVSTLKIQRTERGDSAVYLCASSLEGATEAFFGQGTRLTVV.

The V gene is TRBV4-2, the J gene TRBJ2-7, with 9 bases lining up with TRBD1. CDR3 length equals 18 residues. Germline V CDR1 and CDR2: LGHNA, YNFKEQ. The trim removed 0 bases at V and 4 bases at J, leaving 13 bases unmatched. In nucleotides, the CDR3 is TGTGCCAGCAGCCAAGACCTTATACCGGGACAGGGTTTGTACGAGCAGTACTTC. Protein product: CASSQDLIPGQGLYEQYF.

CDR3 sequence: CASSVGGGLSHSPLHF. For the CDR3, the DNA is TGTGCCAGCAGCGTCGGAGGGGGCCTGTCCCATTCACCCCTCCACTTT. This sequence joins TRBV9 and TRBJ1-6, with 7 positions matching TRBD1. Trimming took 2 bases from V and 8 from J; bases not matched to a gene: 10. CDR1 is SGDLS and CDR2 is YYNGEE in the germline V gene. This CDR3 comprises 16 residues.

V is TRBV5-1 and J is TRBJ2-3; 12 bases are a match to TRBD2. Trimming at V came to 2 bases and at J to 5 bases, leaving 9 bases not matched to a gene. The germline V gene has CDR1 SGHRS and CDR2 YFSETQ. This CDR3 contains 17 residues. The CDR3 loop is CASSFKVRTSGEDTQYF. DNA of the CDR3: TGCGCCAGCAGCTTCAAAGTCAGGACTAGCGGGGAAGATACGCAGTATTTT.

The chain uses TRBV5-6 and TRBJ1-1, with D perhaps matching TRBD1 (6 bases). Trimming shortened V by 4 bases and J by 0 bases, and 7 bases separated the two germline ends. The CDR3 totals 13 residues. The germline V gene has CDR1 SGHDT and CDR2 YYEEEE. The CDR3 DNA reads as TGTGCCAGCAGCCCAGGGGTGAACACTGAAGCTTTCTTT. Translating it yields CASSPGVNTEAFF.

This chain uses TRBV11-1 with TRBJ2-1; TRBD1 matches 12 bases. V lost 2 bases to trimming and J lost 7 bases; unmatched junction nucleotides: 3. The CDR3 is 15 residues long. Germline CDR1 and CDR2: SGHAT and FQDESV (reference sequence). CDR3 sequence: CASSLTGQGANEQFF. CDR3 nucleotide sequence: TGTGCCAGCAGCTTAACGGGACAGGGGGCAAATGAGCAGTTCTTC.

This chain's CDR3 is CASSPGTSGGSYEQYF. The CDR3 DNA is TGTGCCAGCAGCCCAGGGACTAGCGGGGGGTCCTACGAGCAGTACTTC. The chain recombines TRBV13 with TRBJ2-7, with TRBD2 identical over 15 bases. CDR1 PRHDT and CDR2 FYEKMQ come from the germline V gene (reference sequence). J was trimmed by 1 base and V by 5 bases; bases with no gene match: 3. The CDR3 totals 16 residues.

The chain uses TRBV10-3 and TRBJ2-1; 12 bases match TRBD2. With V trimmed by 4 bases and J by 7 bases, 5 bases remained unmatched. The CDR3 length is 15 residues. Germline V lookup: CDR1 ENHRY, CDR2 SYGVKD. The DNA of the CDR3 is TGTGCCATCAGTGCCCCGACTAGCGGGGGTAATGAGCAGTTCTTC. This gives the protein CAISAPTSGGNEQFF.

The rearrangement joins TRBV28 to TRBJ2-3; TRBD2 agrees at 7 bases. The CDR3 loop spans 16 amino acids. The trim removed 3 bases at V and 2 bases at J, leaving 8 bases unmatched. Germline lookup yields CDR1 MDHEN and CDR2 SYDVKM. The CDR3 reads CASSLYLAEVTDTQYF. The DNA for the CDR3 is TGTGCCAGCAGTTTGTACCTAGCGGAGGTCACAGATACGCAGTATTTT.

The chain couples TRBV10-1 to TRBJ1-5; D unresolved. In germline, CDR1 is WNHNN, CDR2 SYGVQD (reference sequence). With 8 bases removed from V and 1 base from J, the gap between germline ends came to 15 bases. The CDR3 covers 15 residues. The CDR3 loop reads CASCGSRESNQPQHF. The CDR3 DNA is TGCGCCAGCTGCGGGTCTAGGGAAAGCAATCAGCCCCAGCATTTT.

The CDR3: CASSYSRGGDTQYF. DNA of the CDR3: TGTGCCAGCAGTTACTCGCGGGGAGGAGATACGCAGTATTTT. The chain joins TRBV6-5 to TRBJ2-3, with D possibly TRBD2 on 6 matching bases. V shed 0 bases and J shed 5 bases, with 9 bases lying between them. This CDR3 spans 14 amino acids. CDR1 is MNHEY, CDR2 SVGAGI, per germline.

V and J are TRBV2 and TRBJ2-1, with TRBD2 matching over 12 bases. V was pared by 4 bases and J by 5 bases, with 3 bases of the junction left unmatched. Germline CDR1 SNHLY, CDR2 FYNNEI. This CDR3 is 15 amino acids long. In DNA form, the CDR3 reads TGTGCCAGCAGTGGGACTAGCGGGGCGGACAATGAGCAGTTCTTC. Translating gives CASSGTSGADNEQFF.

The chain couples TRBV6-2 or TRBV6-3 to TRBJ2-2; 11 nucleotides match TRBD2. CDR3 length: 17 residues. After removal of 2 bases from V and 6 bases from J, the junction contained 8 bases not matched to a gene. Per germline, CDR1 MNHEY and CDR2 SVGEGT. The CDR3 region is CASSYVVAGGPSGELFF. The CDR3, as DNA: TGTGCCAGCAGTTACGTGGTAGCGGGGGGGCCATCCGGGGAGCTGTTTTTT.

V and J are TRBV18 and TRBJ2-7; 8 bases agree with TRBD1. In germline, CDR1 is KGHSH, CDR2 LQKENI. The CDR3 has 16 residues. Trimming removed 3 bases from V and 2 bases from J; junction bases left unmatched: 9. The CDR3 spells CASSPLQGAQTYEQYF. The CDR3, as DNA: TGTGCCAGCTCACCCCTCCAGGGGGCTCAAACCTACGAGCAGTACTTC.

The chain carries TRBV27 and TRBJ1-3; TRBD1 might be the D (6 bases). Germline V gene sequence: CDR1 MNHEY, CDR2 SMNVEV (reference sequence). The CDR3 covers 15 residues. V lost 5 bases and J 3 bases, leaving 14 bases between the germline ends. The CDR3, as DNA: TGTGCCAGCAGTAACAGGGTTAATCATGGAAACACCATATATTTT. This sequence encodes CASSNRVNHGNTIYF.

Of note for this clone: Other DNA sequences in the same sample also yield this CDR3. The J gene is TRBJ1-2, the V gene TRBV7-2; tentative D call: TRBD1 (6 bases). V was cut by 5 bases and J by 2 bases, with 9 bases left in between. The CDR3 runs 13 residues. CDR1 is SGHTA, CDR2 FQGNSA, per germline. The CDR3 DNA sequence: TGTGCCAGCAGCCCGGACAGAAACTATGGCTACACCTTC. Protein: CASSPDRNYGYTF.

The DNA of the CDR3 is TGTGCCAGCAGCGGGACAGGGGGCAATGGCTACACCTTC. Amino acid sequence: CASSGTGGNGYTF. The rearrangement links TRBV7-8 to TRBJ1-2; 12 bases are a match to TRBD1. Looked up from germline, CDR1 is SGHVS and CDR2 is FQNEAQ. With V trimmed by 5 bases and J by 6 bases, 1 base remained unmatched. The CDR3 has 13 residues.

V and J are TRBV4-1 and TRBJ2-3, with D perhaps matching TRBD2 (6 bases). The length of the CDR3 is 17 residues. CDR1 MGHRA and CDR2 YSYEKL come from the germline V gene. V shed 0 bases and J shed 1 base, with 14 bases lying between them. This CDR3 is CASSQERTGGGTDTQYF. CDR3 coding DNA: TGCGCCAGCAGCCAAGAGAGAACGGGCGGGGGCACAGATACGCAGTATTTT.

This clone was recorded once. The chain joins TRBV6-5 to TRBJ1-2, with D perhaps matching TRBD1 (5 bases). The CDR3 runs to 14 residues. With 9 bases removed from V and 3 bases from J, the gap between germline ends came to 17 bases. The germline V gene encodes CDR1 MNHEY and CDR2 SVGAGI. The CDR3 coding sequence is TGTGCCAGTGCGGCCGGGGGTGTGGACTATGGCTACACCTTC. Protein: CASAAGGVDYGYTF.

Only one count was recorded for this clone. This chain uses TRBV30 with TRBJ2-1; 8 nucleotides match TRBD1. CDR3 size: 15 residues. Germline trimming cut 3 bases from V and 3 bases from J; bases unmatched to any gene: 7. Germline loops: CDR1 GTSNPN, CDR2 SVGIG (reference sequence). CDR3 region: CAWRTGQAIYNEQFF. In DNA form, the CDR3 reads TGTGCCTGGAGAACGGGACAGGCGATCTACAATGAGCAGTTCTTC.

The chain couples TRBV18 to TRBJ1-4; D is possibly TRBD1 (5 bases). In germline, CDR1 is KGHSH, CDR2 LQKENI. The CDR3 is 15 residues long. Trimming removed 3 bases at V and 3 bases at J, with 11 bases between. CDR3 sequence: CASSPSTAANEKLFF. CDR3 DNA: TGTGCCAGCTCACCCTCGACAGCAGCTAATGAAAAACTGTTTTTT.

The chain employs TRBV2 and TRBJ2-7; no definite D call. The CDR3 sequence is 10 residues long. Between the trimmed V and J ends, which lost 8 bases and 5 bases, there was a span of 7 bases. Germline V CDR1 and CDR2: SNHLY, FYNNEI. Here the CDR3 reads CASLSHEQYF. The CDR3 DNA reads TGTGCCAGCCTATCCCACGAGCAGTACTTC.

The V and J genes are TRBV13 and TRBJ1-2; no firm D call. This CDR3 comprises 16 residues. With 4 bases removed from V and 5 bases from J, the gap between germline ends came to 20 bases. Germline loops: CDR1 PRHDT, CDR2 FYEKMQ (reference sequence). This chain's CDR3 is CASSSLITANLYGYTF. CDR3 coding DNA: TGTGCCAGCAGCTCTCTTATTACAGCTAACCTTTATGGCTACACCTTC.

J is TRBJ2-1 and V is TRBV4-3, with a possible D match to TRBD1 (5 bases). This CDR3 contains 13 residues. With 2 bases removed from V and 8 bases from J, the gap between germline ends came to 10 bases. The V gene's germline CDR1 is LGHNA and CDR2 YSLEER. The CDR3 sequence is CASSQLQGYEQFF. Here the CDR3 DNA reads TGCGCCAGCAGCCAACTGCAGGGCTATGAGCAGTTCTTC.

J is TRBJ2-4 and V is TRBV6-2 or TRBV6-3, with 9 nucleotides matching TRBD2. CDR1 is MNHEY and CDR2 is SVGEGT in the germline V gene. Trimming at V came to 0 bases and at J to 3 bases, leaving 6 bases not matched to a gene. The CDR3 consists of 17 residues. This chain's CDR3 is CASSYSRLAGYKNIQYF. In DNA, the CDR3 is TGTGCCAGCAGTTACTCACGCCTAGCGGGGTACAAAAACATTCAGTACTTC.

The CDR3 here is CASSYGQSSGNTIYF. In nucleotides, the CDR3 is TGTGCCAGCAGCTACGGACAATCCTCTGGAAACACCATATATTTT. The V and J genes are TRBV5-6 and TRBJ1-3; D is perhaps TRBD1 (5 bases). The CDR3 is 15 amino acids. V was clipped by 3 bases and J by 0 bases, with 10 bases between them. CDR1 and CDR2 (germline): SGHDT, YYEEEE.

CDR3 protein: CASRGQDNQPQHF. In nucleotides, the CDR3 is TGTGCCAGCCGGGGACAGGACAATCAGCCCCAGCATTTT. The J gene is TRBJ1-5, the V gene TRBV6-5; TRBD1 matches 8 bases. The CDR3 covers 13 residues. J was trimmed by 3 bases and V by 8 bases; bases with no gene match: 3. Germline CDR1 MNHEY, CDR2 SVGAGI.

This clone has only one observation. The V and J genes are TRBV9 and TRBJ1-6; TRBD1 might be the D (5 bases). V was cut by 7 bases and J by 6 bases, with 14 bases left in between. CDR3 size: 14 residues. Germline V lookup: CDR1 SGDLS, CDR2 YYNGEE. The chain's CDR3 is CASSSGAVNSPLHF. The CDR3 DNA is TGTGCCAGCTCGTCTGGGGCAGTTAATTCACCCCTCCACTTT. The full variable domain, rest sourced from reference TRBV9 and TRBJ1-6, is DSGVTQTPKHLITATGQRVTLRCSPRSGDLSVYWYQQSLDQGLQFLIQYYNGEERAKGNILERFSAQQFPDLHSELNLSSLELGDSALYFCASSSGAVNSPLHFGNGTRLTVT.

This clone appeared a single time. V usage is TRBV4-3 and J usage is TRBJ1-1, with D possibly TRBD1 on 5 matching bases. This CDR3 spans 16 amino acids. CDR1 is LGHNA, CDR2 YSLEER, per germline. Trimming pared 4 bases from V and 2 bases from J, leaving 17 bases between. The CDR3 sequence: CASSRNNRGGNTEAFF. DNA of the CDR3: TGCGCCAGCAGCCGCAATAATCGGGGGGGTAACACTGAAGCTTTCTTT.

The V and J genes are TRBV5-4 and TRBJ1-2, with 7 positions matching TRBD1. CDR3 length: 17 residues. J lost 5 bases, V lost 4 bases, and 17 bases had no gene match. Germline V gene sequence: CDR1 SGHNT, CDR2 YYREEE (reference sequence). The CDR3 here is CASSPGTAGSLSYGYTF. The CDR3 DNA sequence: TGTGCCAGCAGCCCTGGGACAGCTGGGTCTTTGTCTTATGGCTACACCTTC.